The present TCR beta chain was sequenced within a study of cytomegalovirus exposure and HLA in healthy donors (dated by TCRdb to 2017 to 2019). Broadly, across the study: An earlier analysis of around 600 of the donors reported 250 to 350 Gb of sequence data and around 110 million unique TCR beta sequences from around 200 million T cells. An early release covering about 600 HLA-typed donors comprised around 300 gigabases of sequencing data and tens of millions of unique TCR sequences. Among the roughly 400 genotyped donors, around 81% belonged to the genetic ancestry cluster associated with self-reported Caucasian donors. The study was designed to test whether signatures of past pathogen exposure could be identified by cataloging public T cell receptors. Using immunosequencing, the study profiled T cell repertoires from about 650 subjects and related those repertoires to cytomegalovirus serostatus. In addition to the first cohort of 500 to 850 subjects, a separate validation cohort of 120 different subjects was used. To predict cytomegalovirus infection status, the study combined high-throughput TCR immunosequencing, statistical association of individual TCRs with disease status, and machine learning. To study patterns of TCR occurrence, a later analysis re-analyzed previously published TCR beta repertoires from 700 or so donors and added high-resolution HLA genotyping. Rather than using new phenotypic data, the later analysis identified candidate immune exposures from TCR beta sequences and from how often those sequences occurred across donors. An earlier analysis of 587 of the donors applied high-throughput TCR beta sequencing to assess whether each TCR beta V gene segment acted as functional or pseudogenic. Donor age, sex, ethnicity and CMV serostatus were collected together with the repertoire data. Genome-wide SNP genotypes for about 65% of the 666 donors were used in a later genetic analysis, which treated that subset as a discovery cohort. All discovery cohort repertoires had been generated on a single sequencing platform. HLA typing included class I and class II loci at four-digit resolution. The number of typed donors differed by locus: roughly 620-640 for A, B, C, DRB1 and DQB1; some 500 for DQA1; fewer than 610 for DPA1; and 400 to 480 for DPB1. Roughly 5 DR-DQ haplotypes were handled as single units for association and clustering because linkage in the cohort was strong. Across around 400 genotyped donors of the cohort, an average of 235,054 unique TCR beta nucleotide sequences per donor were sequenced, and roughly a sixth of those sequences were non-productive. Overall study outcomes, separate from this receptor: Several of the top co-occurrence clusters appeared to be linked to parvovirus B19, influenza, CMV and Epstein-Barr virus, according to a later analysis. The authors suggested that the approach could potentially be extended to other disease states and immunological phenotypes. Some IMGT-functional V segments, including TRBV6-2 and TRBV6-3, could not be told apart with the 87-base-pair reads, so those segments were excluded. In an earlier analysis of some 550 of the donors, most TCR beta V segments were observed in productive rearrangements about 87% or about 30% of the time, broadly matching IMGT annotations. For the cohort, immune exposure information was limited to CMV serostatus. Most TCR sequences were observed very rarely across donors, whereas some public TCRs were present in many individuals. About 17 rarely observed V segments, including chromosome 9 orphons, were excluded from the earlier analysis of several hundred of the donors because counts were too low. Correlated functional status among segregating V segments might be attributable to linkage disequilibrium, but an unknown experimental factor could not be ruled out. Most CMV-associated TCR beta chains appeared to be HLA-restricted in a later analysis, and the HLA associations seemed to be driven largely by CMV exposure. The classifier was reported to diagnose cytomegalovirus status with high specificity and sensitivity in both the original and validation cohorts. The sequencing pipeline was judged likely to have produced a cluster of highly shared sequence variants as a technical artifact. At a false discovery rate of 0.05, a later analysis linked 16,951 TCR beta sequences to specific HLA alleles. In a later analysis, HLA-associated TCR beta chains showed more clonal expansion and lower generation probabilities than non-associated chains that were equally common. A few of the identified cytomegalovirus-associated TCR beta chains were confirmed in vitro to be specific for cytomegalovirus antigens. Sequencing depth was assumed to be roughly uniform across donors in the presence/absence analyses, though that assumption may not hold. In a later analysis, TCR association rates were found to vary across HLA loci, with the most associated TCRs seen for DRB1 alleles and the fewest for HLA-C alleles. Compared with the roughly 670-donor mean, donors in an Asian-associated ancestry cluster had fewer N-insertions in productive TCRs, according to a later genetic analysis. In this cohort, only TCR beta chains were sequenced, and detectable features were limited by the absence of alpha or paired-chain data. Because HLA typing was unavailable for some donors at each locus, only the typed subset was used in association tests. In a later genetic analysis, a missense DCLRE1C variant was associated with V-gene and J-gene trimming of TCR beta chains, and the association was replicated in an independent cohort. A further reported finding was that TCR beta sequences accurately predicted the HLA-A and HLA-B alleles for most subjects in the first cohort. Assigning TCR associations to individual alleles was difficult when HLA alleles, especially DR and DQ, strongly co-occurred. A total of 150 or so TCR beta chains were listed by the study as associated with cytomegalovirus.

The cohort consisted of some 670 healthy bone marrow donors. At the time of sampling, every cohort member was nominally healthy, though immune exposures that went unrecorded were likely present. The donor tested CMV seropositive and was one of the 289 seropositive cohort members. A peripheral blood sample was provided by each donor, and peripheral blood mononuclear cells were used for TCR beta sequencing. The Qiagen DNeasy Blood Extraction Kit was used to extract genomic DNA from the blood cell samples. Receptors were amplified or captured by the immunoSEQ multiplex PCR assay. A mixture of 60 forward primers for TCR Vbeta segments and 13 reverse primers for TCR Jbeta segments was used in the multiplex PCR. The CDR3 region of rearranged TCR beta genes was amplified from genomic DNA with a multiplex PCR assay. The amplified TCR beta libraries were sequenced on the Illumina HiSeq System as 87-base-pair reads. The study's own analysis went as follows. A later analysis counted tens of millions of unique TCR beta chains across the 550 to 700 repertoires, and some 11 million of these chains were shared by at least two donors. Raw reads were error-corrected and collapsed into unique sequences by a nearest-neighbor algorithm in which closely related sequences were merged to remove PCR and sequencing errors. V, D and J gene segments were assigned by aligning CDR3 sequences to IMGT reference sequences. For a sequence to be retained, a match of at least six nucleotides was required to both a V gene segment and a J gene segment. A rearrangement was called productive if the CDR3 had no stop codons and remained in frame with V and J, and every other rearrangement was called non-productive. Following IMGT convention, CDR3 was defined as the stretch from the second conserved V-encoded cysteine up to the conserved J-encoded phenylalanine. The earlier analysis of about 610 of the donors excluded sequences that lacked an unambiguous match to a single V gene segment. In an earlier analysis of 450 to 700 of the donors, V segments were called functional above 56.7% productive rearrangements and were called segregating when the between-donor standard deviation exceeded 5%. A statistical classification framework was developed to diagnose cytomegalovirus status using the catalog of TCR beta chain sequences. In a later analysis, V and J genes were assigned by comparing TCR nucleotide sequences against IMGT/GENE-DB human TR gene sequences. Using the TCRdist pipeline, a later analysis assigned CDR3 sequences along with most-parsimonious VDJ recombination scenarios. In a later analysis, each TCR beta chain was defined by its CDR3 amino acid sequence together with its V-gene family, and reads lacking a unique V-gene family were excluded. As a way to deal with suspected cross-contamination and a sequencing artifact, a later analysis dropped approximately 590 nucleotide sequences that were highly shared and had low generation probability. In a later analysis, a clonal expansion index for each public chain was calculated from normalized within-repertoire ranks of inferred template counts. In a later analysis, generation probabilities were computed with a VDJ recombination model fitted to out-of-frame rearrangements, and the resulting probabilities were checked against IGoR. In a later analysis, hypergeometric tests were used to score TCR-TCR, TCR-HLA and TCR-CMV co-occurrence, with a repertoire-size bias correction applied to TCR pairs. False discovery rates were estimated in a later analysis by permuting HLA or CMV assignments 20 times. A later analysis grouped co-occurring TCRs with DBSCAN, adding TCRdist sequence similarity when clustering within HLA-allele-positive subsets. For co-occurrence clustering, repertoires with fewer than 30,000 or more than 120,000 public chains were excluded, along with roughly 5 repertoires with anomalous nucleotide sharing. TCRdb stores this immuneACCESS table with in-frame sequences only. Part of the clones is absent; in the studies checked, under half of the shortfall reflects unresolved V genes, and no reason is known for the rest. The V and J calls and clone size are taken from that table; D and trimming were inferred from the DNA. This sample is represented by about 150,000 clones; just under 80% of them were singletons. The ten largest clones represent 6.5% to 8.5% of the sample.

This clone has just a few counts. What this receptor recognizes is not known. Per-nucleotide qualities are absent, and no much larger clonotype sits a single base away. As encoded in the germline V gene, CDR1 is SGHAT while CDR2 is FQNNGV. V has 1 base trimmed and J has 4 bases trimmed; junction bases matching no gene number 10. Reading from cysteine to phenylalanine, the CDR3 counts 17 amino acids. The DNA shown is the 51-base CDR3, in frame from base 1. The rearranged chain carries TRBV11-2 and TRBJ2-7; 10 bases in between match TRBD1. The sequence was obtained from a woman between 40 and 50 years old in good health and CMV-seropositive. The sequenced sample was PBMCs. The CDR3 sequence is CASSLGPSGQGLYEQYF. The DNA sequence is given as TGTGCCAGCAGCTTAGGGCCCTCGGGACAGGGGCTGTACGAGCAGTACTTC.